Below, one T cell receptor beta chain is given with its context. These data originate in a study of CD8 T cells in Susac syndrome. The CDR3 sequence is 13 residues long. V shed 2 bases and J shed 4 bases, with 8 bases lying between them. The germline gives CDR1 MNHEY, CDR2 SMNVEV (reference sequence). Reverse transcription used 0.5 to 1 ug RNA and random hexamers. TCRdb used MiXCR to reprocess the immunoSEQ multiplex PCR reads, holding one entry per CDR3 protein. The table lists roughly 60,000 distinct CDR3 sequences, around 90% of them singletons, with approximately 0.21% in the top ten. From blood CD8+ and CD4+ T cells, TCR beta sequences were generated.

The source of this sequence is a human donor in good health. The genes are TRBV27 and TRBJ1-2; D unclear. Sequenced input: CD8+ T cells from PBMCs. The CDR3 loop reads CASSLALGYGYTF. The CDR3 nucleotides are TGTGCCAGCAGTTTAGCTCTAGGCTATGGCTACACCTTC.